This T cell receptor beta chain was recorded in a study of shared clonotypes between healthy human individuals. Generated by immunoSEQ multiplex PCR, the TCRdb table keeps only in-frame clones and is missing some. The repertoire holds a few hundred thousand clones, with 77% as singletons. Germline assignment: CDR1 SGHTA and CDR2 FQGTGA. This CDR3 contains 15 residues. Trimming removed 5 bases from V and 8 bases from J; junction bases left unmatched: 9. The J gene is TRBJ2-1, the V gene TRBV7-3; 10 positions match TRBD2. This TCR was recovered from a woman in her forties in good health. Some clones in this sample may be carry-over from other donors' samples. Source material: PBMCs. CDR3 loop: CASSRGSGRVDEQFF. The CDR3 DNA sequence: TGTGCCAGCAGCCGGGGCAGCGGGAGGGTGGATGAGCAGTTCTTC.